This entry lists 27 T cell receptor beta chains sequenced from one sample in a study. TCRdb called the RT-PCR reads again in MiXCR, with one record for every CDR3 protein. The sample records about 680,000 distinct CDR3 sequences, around 14% being singletons. Sequencing input: memory CD4+ T cells from blood. These receptor sequences come from a female donor in good health, serving as a healthy control.

This clonotype was seen a handful of times. This rearrangement joins TRBV5-1 to TRBJ2-1, with TRBD1 matching 7 bases. CDR1 and CDR2 from the germline V gene are SGHRS and YFSETQ. This CDR3 spans 14 amino acids. The V and J ends lost 4 bases and 9 bases, in that order; junction bases with no gene match: 10. Here the CDR3 reads CASSNPTGSGEQFF. The CDR3 nucleotides read TGCGCCAGCAGCAATCCGACAGGGTCCGGTGAGCAGTTCTTC.

The rearrangement links TRBV10-2 to TRBJ2-1; 9 nucleotides align to TRBD1. The J segment lost 5 bases and the V segment lost 9 bases, leaving 8 bases of the junction unmatched. Germline lookup yields CDR1 WSHSY and CDR2 SAAADI. The CDR3 is made up of 14 amino acids. The CDR3 DNA sequence: TGCGCCAGTACAGACAGGGGGGCCCACAATGAGCAGTTCTTC. Protein sequence: CASTDRGAHNEQFF.

CDR3 nucleotide sequence: TGCAGTGCTAGAGAGGGGCTGGGGACAGGGGCCTACGAGCAGTACTTC. Amino acid sequence: CSAREGLGTGAYEQYF. The V and J genes are TRBV20-1 and TRBJ2-7; 10 nucleotides align to TRBD1. Trimming at V came to 0 bases and at J to 2 bases, leaving 7 bases not matched to a gene. This CDR3 has 16 residues. Germline loops: CDR1 DFQATT, CDR2 SNEGSKA (reference sequence).

J is TRBJ2-1 and V is TRBV20-1, with 11 bases fitting TRBD2. After removal of 6 bases from V and 5 bases from J, the junction contained 9 bases not matched to a gene. CDR1 DFQATT and CDR2 SNEGSKA come from the germline V gene (reference sequence). The CDR3 spans 15 residues. The CDR3 bases are TGCAGTGCGGGCTCGGGGACTAGCGGCAACAATGAGCAGTTCTTC. Translation gives CSAGSGTSGNNEQFF.

The table lists this clonotype with a few counts. This sequence joins TRBV20-1 and TRBJ2-3; D unclear. The germline V and J ends were trimmed by 2 bases and 4 bases, with 7 bases remaining between them. This CDR3 is built from 12 residues. Germline V gives CDR1 DFQATT, CDR2 SNEGSKA (reference sequence). The CDR3 DNA follows: TGCAGTGCTAGAAGACGGGCAGATACGCAGTATTTT. Encoded protein: CSARRRADTQYF.

The V call is TRBV7-9, the J call TRBJ2-1; D might be TRBD2 (6 bases). The CDR3 contains 14 residues. The germline gives CDR1 SEHNR, CDR2 FQNEAQ (reference sequence). With 0 bases removed from V and 10 bases from J, the gap between germline ends came to 13 bases. CDR3 sequence: CASSLAGGREEQFF. The CDR3 DNA is TGTGCCAGCAGCTTAGCGGGGGGTAGGGAAGAGCAGTTCTTC.

This clonotype was seen more than once but under ten times. This sequence joins TRBV20-1 and TRBJ1-5, with D perhaps TRBD1 (5 bases). CDR3 size: 16 residues. CDR1 and CDR2 from the germline V gene are DFQATT and SNEGSKA (reference sequence). V was cut by 3 bases and J by 3 bases, with 18 bases left in between. CDR3 residues: CSASFLRGSFNQPQHF. CDR3 in DNA: TGCAGTGCTAGTTTTCTCCGGGGGAGCTTCAATCAGCCCCAGCATTTT.

This clonotype has at least ten counts. The chain recombines TRBV7-3 with TRBJ2-2; TRBD1 aligns across 9 bases. Germline loops: CDR1 SGHTA, CDR2 FQGTGA. The CDR3 extends over 16 amino acids. V lost 5 bases and J lost 2; bases outside the gene matches: 6. CDR3 nucleotides: TGTGCCAGCAGCCCGGGGGGACAGGGTAACACCGGGGAGCTGTTTTTT. Translation gives CASSPGGQGNTGELFF.

The table lists this clonotype with many counts. This chain uses TRBV6-2 or TRBV6-3 with TRBJ1-3; D might be TRBD1 (5 bases). In germline, CDR1 is MNHEY, CDR2 SVGEGT. CDR3 length equals 14 residues. V was clipped by 5 bases and J by 0 bases, with 8 bases between them. The CDR3 sequence is CASSRTSSGNTIYF. The CDR3 DNA is TGTGCCAGCAGTCGGACAAGCTCTGGAAACACCATATATTTT.

At least ten counts were recorded for this clonotype. The chain couples TRBV6-5 to TRBJ2-2; D gene unclear. The CDR3 consists of 14 residues. Per germline, CDR1 MNHEY and CDR2 SVGAGI. V lost 6 bases and J 4 bases, leaving 12 bases between the germline ends. CDR3 sequence reads: CASRGPSGTGELFF. The CDR3 DNA reads as TGTGCCAGCAGGGGCCCCTCGGGCACCGGGGAGCTGTTTTTT.

The chain employs TRBV12-3 or TRBV12-4 and TRBJ1-2; a weak D match, TRBD1 (5 bases). The CDR3 extends over 19 amino acids. Trimming left V 8 bases short and J 3 bases short, with 31 bases between. The CDR3 DNA reads TGTGCCAGCCTCCCCGTCCGGGGCCAGAATCCCCCTCGGGACTATGGCTACACCTTC. Translated: CASLPVRGQNPPRDYGYTF.

This chain connects TRBV27 to TRBJ1-5; TRBD1 aligns across 9 bases. Germline V gives CDR1 MNHEY, CDR2 SMNVEV (reference sequence). This CDR3 is built from 16 residues. The J segment lost 4 bases and the V segment lost 8 bases, leaving 12 bases of the junction unmatched. For the CDR3, the DNA is TGTGCCAGCGGACCAAGGACAGGGGATGGAAATCAGCCCCAGCATTTT. Amino acids: CASGPRTGDGNQPQHF.

J is TRBJ1-3 and V is TRBV6-6; 11 nucleotides match TRBD1. With 6 bases clipped from V and 0 bases from J, the junction kept 10 bases outside the gene matches. CDR3 size: 18 residues. Germline V CDR1 and CDR2: MNHNY, SVGAGI (reference sequence). Here the CDR3 DNA reads TGTGCCAGCAGACCACCGGGACAGGGGGGCCTCTCTGGAAACACCATATATTTT. Translating gives CASRPPGQGGLSGNTIYF.

This clonotype was seen more than once but under ten times. V usage is TRBV24-1 and J usage is TRBJ1-2, with TRBD1 matching over 7 bases. This CDR3 has 15 amino acids. Trimming took 4 bases from V and 8 from J; bases not matched to a gene: 12. Germline V gives CDR1 KGHDR, CDR2 SFDVKD. For the CDR3, the DNA is TGTGCCACCAGTGACCCTGGGACAGCTAGGTTGGGCTACACCTTC. Translation gives CATSDPGTARLGYTF.

This clonotype came up a few times. The rearrangement uses TRBV10-3 and TRBJ2-7, with TRBD1 matching over 10 bases. Germline CDR1 and CDR2: ENHRY and SYGVKD. This CDR3 is 17 amino acids long. J was trimmed by 1 base and V by 6 bases; bases with no gene match: 12. The DNA of the CDR3 is TGTGCCATCAGCACCGCCGCGGGGGACAGGGGATCCTACGAGCAGTACTTC. Amino acid sequence: CAISTAAGDRGSYEQYF.

V is TRBV28 and J is TRBJ2-5, with a tentative D call TRBD2 (6 bases). Germline loops: CDR1 MDHEN, CDR2 SYDVKM. The CDR3 has 12 amino acids. V dropped 6 bases and J dropped 5 bases, with 10 bases sitting between them. The CDR3 loop reads CASRGGAETQYF. The CDR3 DNA sequence: TGTGCCAGCAGGGGGGGAGCGGAGACCCAGTACTTC.

The chain carries TRBV6-1 and TRBJ2-7; 13 bases agree with TRBD2. The germline CDR1 and CDR2 sequences are MNHNS and SASEGT. The CDR3 extends over 18 amino acids. Unmatched junction bases numbered 15, after V lost 5 bases and J lost 5 bases. CDR3 in DNA: TGTGCCAGCAGTCTGGCAGTTTTGGGGACTAGCGGGAACCACGAGCAGTACTTC. It yields the protein CASSLAVLGTSGNHEQYF.

The CDR3 loop is CSARPPTGYGLAGASVYQETQYF. The CDR3 nucleotides read TGCAGTGCTAGACCCCCGACAGGTTACGGCCTAGCCGGTGCCTCAGTTTACCAAGAGACCCAGTACTTC. The chain employs TRBV20-1 and TRBJ2-5, with a weak D call TRBD1 (6 bases). Germline CDR1 DFQATT, CDR2 SNEGSKA (reference sequence). The CDR3 covers 23 residues. V lost 2 bases to trimming and J lost 0 bases, with 37 bases between them.

This clonotype was counted at least ten times. The chain links TRBV6-5 to TRBJ2-1; D gene ambiguous. The CDR3 has 13 residues. The germline V and J ends were trimmed by 4 bases and 9 bases, with 13 bases remaining between them. Germline V gene lookup returns CDR1 MNHEY and CDR2 SVGAGI. CDR3 coding DNA: TGTGCCAGCAGTTTCTCCCCAGGCAGTGAGCAGTTCTTC. Protein product: CASSFSPGSEQFF.

The DNA for the CDR3 is TGTGCCAGCTCACCTACAGCGGGAGGTACATACAATGAGCAGTTCTTC. It encodes CASSPTAGGTYNEQFF. The chain couples TRBV18 to TRBJ2-1, with 9 bases matching TRBD2. CDR3 size: 16 residues. Germline-derived CDR1 and CDR2 are KGHSH and LQKENI. V was pared by 3 bases and J by 4 bases, with 7 bases of the junction left unmatched.

This clonotype has a count of ten or more. The chain is built from TRBV6-5 and TRBJ1-5, with 10 bases identical to TRBD1. CDR1 and CDR2 from the germline V gene are MNHEY and SVGAGI. J lost 5 bases, V lost 6 bases, and 1 base had no gene match. CDR3 size: 13 residues. The CDR3 here is CASRGTGDQPQHF. The CDR3 nucleotides read TGTGCCAGCAGGGGGACAGGGGATCAGCCCCAGCATTTT.

This clonotype was found a few times. The genes are TRBV7-2 and TRBJ1-1; no definite D call. Germline V gene data show CDR1 as SGHTA and CDR2 as FQGNSA. The CDR3 sequence is 15 residues long. V was pared by 1 base and J by 0 bases, with 9 bases between. The CDR3 region is CASSLVGKMNTEAFF. The CDR3 nucleotides are TGTGCCAGCAGCTTAGTGGGGAAGATGAACACTGAAGCTTTCTTT.

This clonotype has more than one count but fewer than ten. The rearrangement links TRBV7-6 to TRBJ2-3; 8 bases agree with TRBD2. CDR3 length: 16 residues. The V gene's germline CDR1 is SGHVS and CDR2 FNYEAQ. The trim removed 0 bases at V and 5 bases at J, leaving 7 bases unmatched. CDR3 in amino acids: CASSLAWREEIDTQYF. The CDR3 DNA follows: TGTGCCAGCAGCTTAGCGTGGCGGGAGGAAATAGATACGCAGTATTTT.

There are many counts of this clonotype. This chain joins TRBV12-3 or TRBV12-4 and TRBJ2-7; D is tentatively TRBD1 or TRBD2 (6 bases each). Deletions cut 1 base from V and 0 bases from J, with 13 bases between. The length of the CDR3 is 16 residues. The CDR3 coding sequence is TGTGCCAGCAGTTTAGGGTCGAGGGGGGCCTCCTACGAGCAGTACTTC. Its protein is CASSLGSRGASYEQYF.

This clonotype occurred a few times. V usage is TRBV28 and J usage is TRBJ2-2; 15 bases match TRBD2. V lost 6 bases and J lost 2; bases outside the gene matches: 1. The CDR3 consists of 16 residues. Germline V gene lookup returns CDR1 MDHEN and CDR2 SYDVKM. CDR3 in amino acids: CASRGLAGGNTGELFF. The CDR3 DNA reads as TGTGCCAGCAGGGGACTAGCGGGAGGTAACACCGGGGAGCTGTTTTTT.

This clonotype was seen a few times. The rearrangement joins TRBV5-4 to TRBJ2-3; TRBD2 aligns across 15 bases. The CDR3 covers 18 residues. Germline CDR1 reads SGHNT; CDR2 reads YYREEE (reference sequence). The V and J ends lost 4 bases and 0 bases, in that order; junction bases with no gene match: 6. The CDR3 coding sequence is TGTGCCAGCAGCGTCGGGACTAGCGGGGGGCCTAGCACAGATACGCAGTATTTT. This sequence encodes CASSVGTSGGPSTDTQYF.

The V call is TRBV4-2, the J call TRBJ2-1; 9 nucleotides line up with TRBD2. This CDR3 is 15 amino acids long. V lost 3 bases, J lost 5 bases, and 5 bases stayed unmatched. Germline lookup yields CDR1 LGHNA and CDR2 YNFKEQ. DNA for the CDR3: TGTGCCAGCAGCCAGGTGGCTAGCGGGGACAATGAGCAGTTCTTC. This translates into CASSQVASGDNEQFF.